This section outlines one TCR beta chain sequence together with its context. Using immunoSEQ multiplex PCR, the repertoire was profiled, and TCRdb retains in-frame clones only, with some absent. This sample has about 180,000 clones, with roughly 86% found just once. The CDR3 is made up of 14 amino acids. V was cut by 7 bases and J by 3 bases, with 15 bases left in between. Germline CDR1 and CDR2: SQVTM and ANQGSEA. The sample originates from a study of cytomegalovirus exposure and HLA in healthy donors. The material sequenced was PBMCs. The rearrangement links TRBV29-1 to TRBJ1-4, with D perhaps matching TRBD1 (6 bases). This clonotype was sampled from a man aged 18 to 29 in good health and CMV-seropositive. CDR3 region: CSARGALPNEKLFF. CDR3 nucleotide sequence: TGCAGCGCCCGGGGGGCGCTCCCTAATGAAAAACTGTTTTTT.